Presented here are 10 T cell receptor beta chains from one specimen sequenced in a study of T cells in Graves' hyperthyroidism and ophthalmopathy. Amplification targeted TCR beta CDR3 regions from RNA transcripts. The primer set for the first-round RT-PCR of the TCR CDR3 was HTBI. TCRdb re-derived calls from the multiplex PCR reads in MiXCR, one entry per CDR3 protein. Here the sample spans some 560,000 distinct CDR3 sequences, about 15% being singletons. Input material: blood. The receptors originated from a woman aged 40-49 years with Graves' hyperthyroidism.

The rearrangement links TRBV6-2 or TRBV6-3 to TRBJ2-7; TRBD1 agrees at 9 bases. Germline V gene data show CDR1 as MNHEY and CDR2 as SVGEGT. The CDR3 has 14 residues. J gave up 2 bases and V 6 bases, and 5 bases lay outside the gene matches. The CDR3 protein is CASRFRDRAYEQYF. In nucleotides, the CDR3 is TGTGCCAGCAGATTCCGGGACAGGGCCTACGAGCAGTACTTC.

Comments on this clonotype: The conserved phenylalanine or tryptophan is not found at the CDR3 terminus, so this likely reflects a read error. The rearrangement joins TRBV3-1 to TRBJ1-4, with a weak D call TRBD1 (6 bases). V was trimmed by 1 base and J by 0 bases, leaving 15 bases between them. There are 18 residues in the CDR3. From germline, CDR1 is LGHDT and CDR2 YNNKEL (reference sequence). CDR3 region: CASSQGRTAVPTNEKLFL. CDR3 in DNA: TGTGCCAGCAGCCAAGGACGGACAGCGGTTCCAACTAATGAAAAACTGTTTCTT.

This clonotype was observed many times. The gene calls are TRBV2 and TRBJ1-1, with D uncertain. V lost 2 bases to trimming and J lost 4 bases, with 8 bases between them. The germline CDR1 and CDR2 sequences are SNHLY and FYNNEI. The length of the CDR3 is 13 residues. CDR3 DNA sequence: TGTGCCAGCAGTGAACGGGGTGGCACTGAAGCTTTCTTT. Translating it yields CASSERGGTEAFF. Supplemented by reference TRBV2 and TRBJ1-1, the full variable domain reads EPEVTQTPSHQVTQMGQEVILRCVPISNHLYFYWYRQILGQKVEFLVSFYNNEISEKSEIFDDQFSVERPDGSNFTLKIRSTKLEDSAMYFCASSERGGTEAFFGQGTRLTVV.

This sequence joins TRBV11-2 and TRBJ1-2; 10 bases align to TRBD1. With V trimmed by 6 bases and J by 7 bases, 8 bases remained unmatched. The V gene's germline CDR1 is SGHAT and CDR2 FQNNGV. There are 14 residues in the CDR3. The CDR3 here is CASRVRTGGTGYTF. The CDR3 region has the DNA TGTGCCAGCAGAGTTCGGACAGGGGGTACTGGCTACACCTTC.

The table lists this clonotype with many counts. The rearrangement uses TRBV28 and TRBJ2-3, with a tentative D call TRBD1 (6 bases). The CDR3 is 15 amino acids. Germline V gene data show CDR1 as MDHEN and CDR2 as SYDVKM. Trimming took 2 bases from V and 0 from J, leaving 9 bases between them. DNA of the CDR3: TGTGCCAGCAGTTTAGGGACAACTAGCACAGATACGCAGTATTTT. This encodes CASSLGTTSTDTQYF. The whole variable domain, filled in from reference TRBV28 and TRBJ2-3, reads DVKVTQSSRYLVKRTGEKVFLECVQDMDHENMFWYRQDPGLGLRLIYFSYDVKMKEKGDIPEGYSVSREKKERFSLILESASTNQTSMYLCASSLGTTSTDTQYFGPGTRLTVL.

This clonotype was observed at least ten times. The CDR3 protein is CASLSTTGELFF. CDR3 nucleotide sequence: TGTGCCAGCCTATCCACTACCGGGGAGCTGTTTTTT. This rearrangement joins TRBV11-2 to TRBJ2-2; D gene ambiguous. The CDR3 loop spans 12 amino acids. The V end was cut by 8 bases, the J end by 5 bases, with 9 bases between. Germline CDR1 SGHAT, CDR2 FQNNGV.

There are many counts of this clonotype. V usage is TRBV20-1 and J usage is TRBJ2-1, with D tentatively TRBD2 (6 bases). This CDR3 spans 15 amino acids. Germline V gives CDR1 DFQATT, CDR2 SNEGSKA (reference sequence). V dropped 5 bases and J dropped 5 bases, with 19 bases sitting between them. The DNA for the CDR3 is TGCAGTGCTGGACGACTAGGGATGGAAGACAATGAGCAGTTCTTC. Translated: CSAGRLGMEDNEQFF.

Turning to this clonotype: The junction differs from germline at one of its ends, possibly a read error. This chain joins TRBV5-5 and TRBJ1-3; D call uncertain. The CDR3 is 16 residues long. Per the germline V gene, CDR1 is SGHKS and CDR2 is YYEKEE (reference sequence). CDR3 in DNA: TGCGCCAGCAGCTTGGAGGGAGGGCCCTCTGGAAACACCATATATTTT. It specifies CASSLEGGPSGNTIYF.

This clonotype has only a few counts. Written as DNA, the CDR3 is TGTGCCAGCAGCGTAGGGGGAGCGGGACCCCCTGGGGCCTACGAGCAGTACTTC. Protein: CASSVGGAGPPGAYEQYF. This chain connects TRBV9 to TRBJ2-7, with 7 bases identical to TRBD2. CDR1 is SGDLS and CDR2 is YYNGEE in the germline V gene. J gave up 2 bases and V 0 bases, and 14 bases lay outside the gene matches. CDR3 length: 18 amino acids. The variable domain in full, completed from reference TRBV9 and TRBJ2-7, reads DSGVTQTPKHLITATGQRVTLRCSPRSGDLSVYWYQQSLDQGLQFLIQYYNGEERAKGNILERFSAQQFPDLHSELNLSSLELGDSALYFCASSVGGAGPPGAYEQYFGPGTRLTVT.

This clonotype was detected a few times. The chain joins TRBV20-1 to TRBJ1-1; 9 bases align to TRBD1. This CDR3 comprises 13 residues. The trim removed 3 bases at V and 4 bases at J, leaving 3 bases unmatched. Per the germline V gene, CDR1 is DFQATT and CDR2 is SNEGSKA (reference sequence). This CDR3 is CSARTGGATEAFF. CDR3 DNA: TGCAGTGCTAGGACAGGGGGAGCCACTGAAGCTTTCTTT.